One sample yielded the 13 T cell receptor beta chains listed below, sequenced in a study of blood T cell repertoires in COVID-19. Here immunoSEQ multiplex PCR was the method, and the copy in TCRdb shows in-frame clones only, minus some. The sample lists tens of thousands of clones; around 75% were seen once. Input material: peripheral blood. The source of these receptors is an elderly man with acute or convalescent COVID-19.

This chain uses TRBV4-1 with TRBJ2-6; 8 bases line up with TRBD1. Germline V gene lookup returns CDR1 MGHRA and CDR2 YSYEKL. CDR3 length equals 18 residues. J lost 0 bases, V lost 4 bases, and 8 bases had no gene match. The DNA of the CDR3 is TGCGCCAGCAGCCGATGGACAGGGCCAGGCTCTGGGGCCAACGTCCTGACTTTC. This codes for CASSRWTGPGSGANVLTF.

The CDR3, as DNA: TGTGCCAGCAGCCTTGCCCAGGGTGTGAGCAATTCACCCCTCCACTTT. Translation gives CASSLAQGVSNSPLHF. The genes are TRBV3-1 (or the pseudogene TRBV3-2) and TRBJ1-6; D perhaps matches TRBD1 (5 bases). Trimming pared 4 bases from V and 7 bases from J, leaving 17 bases between. The CDR3 is made up of 16 amino acids. CDR1 and CDR2 from the germline V gene are LGHDT and YNNKEL (reference sequence).

This clone occurred a few times. V gene TRBV28 combines with J gene TRBJ1-1; 7 bases line up with TRBD1. V trimming: 5 bases; J trimming: 4 bases; junction bases outside the gene matches: 10. This CDR3 is built from 15 residues. Germline loops: CDR1 MDHEN, CDR2 SYDVKM. In nucleotides, the CDR3 is TGTGCCAGCAGTGCCCGACAGGGAATTACCACTGAAGCTTTCTTT. Amino acids: CASSARQGITTEAFF.

The gene calls are TRBV6-6 and TRBJ2-3, with TRBD2 matching over 16 bases. V lost 9 bases and J lost 4; bases outside the gene matches: 7. From germline, CDR1 is MNHNY and CDR2 SVGAGI (reference sequence). This CDR3 has 16 residues. The CDR3 DNA follows: TGTGCCAGTATGGGACTAGCGGGAGGGAACGCAGATACGCAGTATTTT. The encoded protein is CASMGLAGGNADTQYF.

The chain joins TRBV10-3 to TRBJ2-3; 8 bases match TRBD2. Looked up from germline, CDR1 is ENHRY and CDR2 is SYGVKD. The junction had 6 bases not matched to a gene; V was cut back by 5 bases and J by 5 bases. The length of the CDR3 is 14 residues. The CDR3 here is CAISNGRAQDTQYF. As DNA, the CDR3 is TGTGCCATCAGTAACGGGAGGGCCCAAGATACGCAGTATTTT.

The rearrangement joins TRBV7-8 to TRBJ2-2; 8 nucleotides align to TRBD2. The CDR3 length is 16 residues. The V gene end was trimmed by 6 bases and the J gene end by 1 base; junction bases not matched to a gene: 7. Germline V gives CDR1 SGHVS, CDR2 FQNEAQ. The CDR3 DNA is TGTGCCAGCAGGGATTTAGCGGGACTGAACACCGGGGAGCTGTTTTTT. The encoded protein is CASRDLAGLNTGELFF.

The gene calls are TRBV30 and TRBJ1-2; no clear D. Trimming removed 4 bases at V and 0 bases at J, with 15 bases between. The CDR3 sequence is 15 residues long. Germline V gene lookup returns CDR1 GTSNPN and CDR2 SVGIG (reference sequence). CDR3 loop: CAWTLLRHPNYGYTF. Written as DNA, the CDR3 is TGTGCCTGGACCCTCCTTCGACATCCTAACTATGGCTACACCTTC.

This sequence joins TRBV7-2 and TRBJ2-2, with D perhaps matching TRBD2 (6 bases). The CDR3 contains 18 residues. Between the trimmed V and J ends, which lost 1 base and 1 base, there was a span of 16 bases. From germline, CDR1 is SGHTA and CDR2 FQGNSA. The CDR3 coding sequence is TGTGCCAGCAGCTTAGGAGGGAGCGGGCGGGTGAACACCGGGGAGCTGTTTTTT. This translates into CASSLGGSGRVNTGELFF.

The table lists this clone with a few counts. This chain links TRBV28 with TRBJ1-1; D gene unclear. V lost 7 bases and J lost 6, with 18 bases in between. CDR3 size: 14 residues. CDR1 is MDHEN and CDR2 is SYDVKM in the germline V gene. CDR3 protein: CASTPGGPRSEAFF. As DNA, the CDR3 is TGTGCCAGCACCCCCGGAGGCCCTCGGTCTGAAGCTTTCTTT.

This clone was detected once. The chain uses TRBV19 and TRBJ2-3, with TRBD1 identical over 10 bases. CDR3 size: 14 residues. Germline lookup yields CDR1 LNHDA and CDR2 SQIVND (reference sequence). Trimming removed 6 bases from V and 7 bases from J; junction bases left unmatched: 7. The CDR3 nucleotides are TGTGCCAGTAGGCCCCGGGACAGGGGATATACGCAGTATTTT. Its protein is CASRPRDRGYTQYF.

The CDR3 DNA follows: TGTGCCAGCAGCTCCAGACAGAACACCGGGGAGCTGTTTTTT. Its translation is CASSSRQNTGELFF. The chain has TRBV5-8 and TRBJ2-2, with D uncertain. Deletions cut 3 bases from V and 1 base from J, with 7 bases between. The CDR3 loop spans 14 amino acids. Germline V gene sequence: CDR1 SGHTS, CDR2 YDEGEE. Full variable domain (missing parts from reference TRBV5-8 and TRBJ2-2): EAGVTQSPTHLIKTRGQQATLRCSPISGHTSVYWYQQALGLGLQFLLWYDEGEERNRGNFPPRFSGRQFPNYSSELNVNALELEDSALYLCASSSRQNTGELFFGEGSRLTVL.

The V gene is TRBV19, the J gene TRBJ1-1; D is undetermined. The CDR3 totals 14 residues. V was shortened by 3 bases and J by 0 bases, with 8 bases between the two germline ends. Germline loops: CDR1 LNHDA, CDR2 SQIVND (reference sequence). The CDR3 loop is CASSIGHLNTEAFF. CDR3 bases: TGTGCCAGTAGTATCGGTCATTTGAACACTGAAGCTTTCTTT.

The rearrangement joins TRBV7-8 to TRBJ1-2; D perhaps matches TRBD1 (6 bases). From germline, CDR1 is SGHVS and CDR2 FQNEAQ. The CDR3 is made up of 13 amino acids. V was cut by 5 bases and J by 8 bases, with 15 bases left in between. The CDR3 nucleotides read TGTGCCAGCAGCCGCAACCGGGACAAAGGCTACACCTTC. Translation: CASSRNRDKGYTF.